A selection of T cell receptor beta chains follows, all from one sample in a study of OX40 agonist ivuxolimab in advanced cancers. Here immunoSEQ multiplex PCR was the method, and the copy in TCRdb shows in-frame clones only, minus some. The sample includes about 71,000 clones, around 80% of them seen just once. The sequences come from CD4+ or CD8+ T cells sorted from blood, collected in a trial of the OX40 agonist ivuxolimab. The receptor set was obtained from an adult with an advanced solid tumor such as melanoma, head and neck, liver or kidney cancer. CDR3s leave out the opening cysteine and the closing phenylalanine or tryptophan.

j_call v_call cdr3_length cdr3_aa
TRBJ2-5 TRBV5-4 12 ASSPQPGQETQY
TRBJ1-5 TRBV2 11 ASSDRGNQPQH
TRBJ2-7 TRBV28 12 ASSSRTGLHEQY
TRBJ2-7 TRBV30 12 AFRRTSASYEQY
TRBJ1-2 TRBV9 12 ASSATGNSYGYT
TRBJ1-6 TRBV6-5 14 ASSYSGVEGGSPLH
TRBJ2-5 TRBV5-1 15 ASSPGGARWLRETQY
TRBJ1-1 TRBV28 14 ASSLAPGQGQTEAF
TRBJ1-2 TRBV7-2 13 ASSPGTVLIHGYT
TRBJ1-5 TRBV4-1 14 ASSPLPRADNQPQH
TRBJ2-7 TRBV2 13 ASSVPAGWMNEQY
TRBJ1-1 TRBV6-5 13 ASTQVGLQDTEAF
TRBJ1-2 TRBV30 10 AWSSGAYGYT
TRBJ2-5 TRBV11-2 13 ASSRQLGTQETQY
TRBJ2-5 TRBV5-6 10 ATRRGTETQY
TRBJ1-2 TRBV7-2 12 ASSLDWTDYGYT